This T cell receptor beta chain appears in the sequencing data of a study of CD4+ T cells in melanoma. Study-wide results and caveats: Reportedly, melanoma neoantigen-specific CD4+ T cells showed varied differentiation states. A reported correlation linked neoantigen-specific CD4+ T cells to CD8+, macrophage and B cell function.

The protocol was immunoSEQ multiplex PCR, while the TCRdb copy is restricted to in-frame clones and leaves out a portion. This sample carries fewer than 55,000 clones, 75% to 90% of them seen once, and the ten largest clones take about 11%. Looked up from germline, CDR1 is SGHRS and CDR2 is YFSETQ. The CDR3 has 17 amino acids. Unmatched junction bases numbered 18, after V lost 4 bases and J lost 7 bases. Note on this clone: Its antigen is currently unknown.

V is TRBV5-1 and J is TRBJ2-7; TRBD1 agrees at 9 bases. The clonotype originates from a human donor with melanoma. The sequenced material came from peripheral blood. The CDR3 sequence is CASSPGARDRVHREQYF. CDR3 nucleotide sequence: TGCGCCAGCAGCCCCGGGGCCCGGGACAGGGTCCATCGGGAGCAGTACTTC. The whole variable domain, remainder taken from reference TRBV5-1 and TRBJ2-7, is KAGVTQTPRYLIKTRGQQVTLSCSPISGHRSVSWYQQTPGQGLQFLFEYFSETQRNKGNFPGRFSGRQFSNSRSEMNVSTLELGDSALYLCASSPGARDRVHREQYFGPGTRLTVT.